This entry describes one T cell receptor beta chain. This sample is part of a study of T cell responses to AZD1222 COVID-19 vaccine. In germline, CDR1 is LNHDA, CDR2 SQIVND (reference sequence). This CDR3 is built from 14 residues. J lost 6 bases, V lost 3 bases, and 7 bases had no gene match. Clones were read by immunoSEQ multiplex PCR, and TCRdb kept only the in-frame ones, dropping some. The table records approximately 150,000 clones, about nine tenths of them present only once. The sample in question was peripheral blood, obtained on day 0 of AZD1222 vaccination. The sequence was obtained from an adult in good health. The chain has TRBV19 and TRBJ2-7, with TRBD1 matching 8 bases. CDR3 nucleotides: TGTGCCAGTAGTATCCCGACAGGGGACGGCGAGCAGTACTTC. Protein: CASSIPTGDGEQYF.